This T cell receptor beta chain emerged from a study of T-cell reconstitution after alpha-beta-depleted transplantation in children. Findings of the study overall: Reportedly, roughly two months post-transplant, alpha-beta T cells arose from several hundred expanded graft clones. The high TCRbeta diversity at day 60 in some patients came from surviving recipient T cells and thymic progenitors. From newly produced T cells came most of the T-cell counts and diversity one year after transplant.

This clonotype occurred a few times. The antigen is undetermined. The TCRbeta library incorporated unique molecular identifiers. TCRdb re-analysed the PCR reads in MiXCR, keeping a single row per CDR3 protein. The table lists fewer than 150,000 distinct CDR3 sequences, more than 20% of them singletons. V dropped 6 bases and J dropped 1 base, with 10 bases sitting between them. The CDR3 covers 14 residues. The germline gives CDR1 MNHNS, CDR2 SASEGT. V gene TRBV6-1 combines with J gene TRBJ1-5; no clear D. The sample in question was PBMCs, mostly from graft donor cells, obtained 180 days after TCRalphabeta/CD19-depleted stem cell transplant. The receptor's source is a male patient between 2 and 10 years old who had a stem cell transplant for chronic granulomatous disease, so the T cells may come from the graft donor. This CDR3 is CASSTPGSNQPQHF. The CDR3 DNA sequence: TGTGCCAGCAGCACCCCGGGGAGCAATCAGCCCCAGCATTTT.